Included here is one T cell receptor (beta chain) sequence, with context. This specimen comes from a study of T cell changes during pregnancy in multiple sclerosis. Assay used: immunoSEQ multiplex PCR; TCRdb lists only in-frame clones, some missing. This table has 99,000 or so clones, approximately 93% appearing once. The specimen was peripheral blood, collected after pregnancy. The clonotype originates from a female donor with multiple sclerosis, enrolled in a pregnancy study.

CDR3 loop: CASSFVSGGDYEQYF. The CDR3 region has the DNA TGTGCCAGCAGTTTCGTTAGCGGCGGGGACTACGAGCAGTACTTC. The chain combines TRBV27 with TRBJ2-7; a possible D gene is TRBD2 (6 bases). The CDR3 spans 15 residues. Germline loops: CDR1 MNHEY, CDR2 SMNVEV (reference sequence). V gave up 3 bases and J gave up 3 bases, with 15 bases separating them.